This is a list of T cell receptor beta chains from one sample in a study of shared clonotypes between healthy human individuals. TCRdb's copy holds only in-frame clones and misses some; the assay was immunoSEQ multiplex PCR. This table holds 2 million to 2.5 million clones, roughly 91% found once. Sequenced material: naive CD8+ T cells from PBMCs. The source is a man between 18 and 29 years old in good health. Some clones in this sample may be carry-over from other donors' samples. The CDR3 runs from the conserved cysteine through the conserved F or W. D genes are given only for firm matches. A clone size is listed for some rows: how often the clone was seen (once, few, many), or a class if it is expanded.

D	J	size	V	length	DNA	CDR3
NA	TRBJ1-3	NA	TRBV6-6	14	TGTGCCAGCAGTTACGACGACTCTGGAAACACCATATATTTT	CASSYDDSGNTIYF
NA	TRBJ2-7	NA	TRBV7-2	14	TGTGCCAGCAGCTATGACACAGGCTGGGGGTCGCAGTACTTC	CASSYDTGWGSQYF
TRBD2	TRBJ2-5	NA	TRBV28	16	TGTGCCAGCAGTTCCCGACTAGCGGGATTGAGGGAGACCCAGTACTTC	CASSSRLAGLRETQYF
NA	TRBJ2-1	NA	TRBV7-9	15	TGTGCCAGCAGCCCGGCCTCGTATCGGCACAATGAGCAGTTCTTC	CASSPASYRHNEQFF
TRBD1	TRBJ2-7	NA	TRBV11-2	14	TGTGCCAGCAGCTCCGGGACAGTGGTGGTAGAGCAGTACTTC	CASSSGTVVVEQYF
NA	TRBJ2-1	NA	TRBV16	14	TGTGCCAGCAGCCAGGGACACTCCTACAATGAGCAGTTCTTC	CASSQGHSYNEQFF
NA	TRBJ2-6	NA	TRBV15	15	TGTGCCACCAGCAGAGAATGGTCTGGGGCCAACGTCCTGACTTTC	CATSREWSGANVLTF
NA	TRBJ2-7	once	TRBV27	16	TGTGCCAGCAGTTTATCGGTAGCGGCCAGCTCCTACGAGCAGTACTTC	CASSLSVAASSYEQYF
NA	TRBJ1-1	NA	TRBV28	16	TGTGCCAGCAGTTTACGCGCCCCGGCTATGAACACTGAAGCTTTCTTT	CASSLRAPAMNTEAFF
NA	TRBJ2-7	NA	TRBV11-2	15	TGTGCCAGCAGCTTAGAAGTACTAGCTTCCTACGAGCAGTACTTC	CASSLEVLASYEQYF
NA	TRBJ1-1	NA	TRBV15	14	TGTGCCACCAGCACAAATGGGGGGGACACTGAAGCTTTCTTT	CATSTNGGDTEAFF
NA	TRBJ2-2	NA	TRBV29-1	11	TGCAGCGTTGAGACAGCCGGGGAGCTGTTTTTT	CSVETAGELFF
NA	TRBJ2-3	once	TRBV7-2	14	TGTGCCAGCAGCTTAGGACGGCGTGCTGATACGCAGTATTTT	CASSLGRRADTQYF
TRBD1	TRBJ1-2	once	TRBV19	16	TGTGCCAGTACCACCCCTCCGAGACAGGGCTCTTATGGCTACACCTTC	CASTTPPRQGSYGYTF
NA	TRBJ1-4	NA	TRBV15	16	TGTGCCACCAGCTCCCTGGGGGGCACTCTTAATGAAAAACTGTTTTTT	CATSSLGGTLNEKLFF
NA	TRBJ2-7	NA	TRBV25-1	14	TGTGCCAGCAGTGACGTTGCGGTGGGGAACGAGCAGTACTTC	CASSDVAVGNEQYF
NA	TRBJ2-3	NA	TRBV7-6	16	TGTGCCAGCAGCTTAGAGATGGAGCAAAGCACAGATACGCAGTATTTT	CASSLEMEQSTDTQYF
NA	TRBJ1-3	NA	TRBV6-6	16	TGTGCCAGCAGTTACTCGGAGGGCTACTCTGGAAACACCATATATTTT	CASSYSEGYSGNTIYF
TRBD1	TRBJ2-7	NA	TRBV6-6	13	TGTGCCAGCAGACCCGACAGGGCCTACGAGCAGTACTTC	CASRPDRAYEQYF
NA	TRBJ1-4	few	TRBV4-2	16	TGTGCCAGCAGCCAAGAGCGCGCCGGAGCAAATGAAAAACTGTTTTTT	CASSQERAGANEKLFF
TRBD2	TRBJ2-1	NA	TRBV11-3	17	TGTGCCAGCAGCTTGGGGACTAGCGGGAGGATGGGGAATGAGCAGTTCTTC	CASSLGTSGRMGNEQFF
NA	TRBJ2-3	NA	TRBV15	16	TGTGCCACCAGCAGACGGCCCGGGACTGGCCAAGATACGCAGTATTTT	CATSRRPGTGQDTQYF
NA	TRBJ1-5	NA	TRBV19	14	TGTGCCAGTAGCACCTGGACAGCTTCAAAGCCCCAGCATTTT	CASSTWTASKPQHF
NA	TRBJ1-1	NA	TRBV29-1	16	TGCAGCGCAAAAATCCACAGGGTAACCGGGAACACTGAAGCTTTCTTT	CSAKIHRVTGNTEAFF
NA	TRBJ1-2	NA	TRBV30	12	TGTGCCTGGGGCCCGAGCGGCTATGGCTACACCTTC	CAWGPSGYGYTF
TRBD1	TRBJ2-7	NA	TRBV5-8	13	TGTGCCACGCTGGACAGGGCAACCTACGAGCAGTACTTC	CATLDRATYEQYF